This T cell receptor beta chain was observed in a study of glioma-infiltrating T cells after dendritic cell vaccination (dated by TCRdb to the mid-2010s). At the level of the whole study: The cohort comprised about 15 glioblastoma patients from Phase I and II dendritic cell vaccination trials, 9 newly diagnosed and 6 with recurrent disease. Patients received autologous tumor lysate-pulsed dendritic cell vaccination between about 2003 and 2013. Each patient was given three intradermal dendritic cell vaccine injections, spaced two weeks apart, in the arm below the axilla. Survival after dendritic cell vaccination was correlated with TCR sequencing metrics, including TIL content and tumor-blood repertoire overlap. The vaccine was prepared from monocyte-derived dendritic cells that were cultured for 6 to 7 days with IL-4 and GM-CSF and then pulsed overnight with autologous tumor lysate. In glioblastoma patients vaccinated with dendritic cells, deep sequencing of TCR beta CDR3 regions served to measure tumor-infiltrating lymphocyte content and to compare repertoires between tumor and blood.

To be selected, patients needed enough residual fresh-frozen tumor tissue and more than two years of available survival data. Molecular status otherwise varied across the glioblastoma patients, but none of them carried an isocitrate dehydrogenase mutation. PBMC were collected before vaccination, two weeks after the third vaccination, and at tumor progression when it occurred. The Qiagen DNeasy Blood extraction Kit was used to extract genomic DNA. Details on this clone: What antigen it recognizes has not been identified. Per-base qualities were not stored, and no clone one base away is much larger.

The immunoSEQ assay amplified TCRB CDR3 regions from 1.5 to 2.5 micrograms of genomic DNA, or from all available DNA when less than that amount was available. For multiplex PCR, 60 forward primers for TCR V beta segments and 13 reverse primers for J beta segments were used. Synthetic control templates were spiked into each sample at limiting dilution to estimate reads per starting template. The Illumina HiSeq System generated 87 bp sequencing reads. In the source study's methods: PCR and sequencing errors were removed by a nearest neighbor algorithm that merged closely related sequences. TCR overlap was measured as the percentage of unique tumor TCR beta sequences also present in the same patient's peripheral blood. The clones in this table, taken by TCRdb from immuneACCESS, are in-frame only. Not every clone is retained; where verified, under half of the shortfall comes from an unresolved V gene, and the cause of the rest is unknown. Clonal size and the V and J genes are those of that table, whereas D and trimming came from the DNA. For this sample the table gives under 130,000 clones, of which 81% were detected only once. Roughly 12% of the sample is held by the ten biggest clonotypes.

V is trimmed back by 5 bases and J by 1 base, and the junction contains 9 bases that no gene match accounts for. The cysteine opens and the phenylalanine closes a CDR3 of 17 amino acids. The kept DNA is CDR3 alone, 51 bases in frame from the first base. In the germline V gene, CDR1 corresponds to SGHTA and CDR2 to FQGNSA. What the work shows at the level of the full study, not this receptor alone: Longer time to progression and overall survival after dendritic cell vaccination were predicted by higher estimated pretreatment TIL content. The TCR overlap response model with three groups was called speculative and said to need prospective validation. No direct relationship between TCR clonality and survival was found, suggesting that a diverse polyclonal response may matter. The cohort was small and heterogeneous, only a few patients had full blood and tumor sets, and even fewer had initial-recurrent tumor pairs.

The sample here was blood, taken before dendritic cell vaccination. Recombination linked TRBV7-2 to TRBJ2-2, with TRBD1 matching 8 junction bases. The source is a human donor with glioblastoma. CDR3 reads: CASSTPPGTGNTGELFF. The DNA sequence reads TGTGCCAGCAGCACACCTCCCGGGACAGGGAACACCGGGGAGCTGTTTTTT.